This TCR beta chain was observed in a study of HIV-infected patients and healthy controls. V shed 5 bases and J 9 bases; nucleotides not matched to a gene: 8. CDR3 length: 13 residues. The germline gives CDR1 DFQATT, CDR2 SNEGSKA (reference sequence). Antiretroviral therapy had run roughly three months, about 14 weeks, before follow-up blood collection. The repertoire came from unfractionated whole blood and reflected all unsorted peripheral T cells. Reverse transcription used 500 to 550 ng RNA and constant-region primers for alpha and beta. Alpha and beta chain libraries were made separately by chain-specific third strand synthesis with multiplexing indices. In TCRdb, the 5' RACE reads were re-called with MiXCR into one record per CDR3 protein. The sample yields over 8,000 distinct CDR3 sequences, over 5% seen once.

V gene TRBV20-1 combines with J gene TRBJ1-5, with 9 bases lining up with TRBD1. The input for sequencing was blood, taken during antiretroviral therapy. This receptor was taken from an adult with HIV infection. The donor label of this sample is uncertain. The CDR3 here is CSAPGQGTSPQHF. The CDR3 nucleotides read TGCAGTGCTCCGGGACAGGGTACGTCGCCCCAGCATTTT.